What follows is one TCR beta chain and its context. Only one base separates this from a far larger clonotype, so it likely reflects a read error. This sample includes further DNA sequences coding for the same CDR3. These data belong to a study of shared clonotypes between healthy human individuals. Study overall: Sampling drew on donors who were a couple of women and a few men aged 18 to 49.

The CDR3 length is 15 residues. CDR1 is SGHAT and CDR2 is FQNNGV in the germline V gene. The authors distributed each subset's genomic DNA evenly over several immunoSEQ plates. Produced via immunoSEQ multiplex PCR; TCRdb's table is partial and in-frame only. The repertoire has more than 400,000 clones, roughly 80% of them found once; the top ten carry about an eighth. The sequence was collected from a woman aged 40 to 49 in good health. Some clones in this sample may be carry-over from other donors' samples. The J gene is TRBJ1-1, the V gene TRBV11-2; D is uncertain. The material sequenced was PBMCs. The CDR3 DNA is TGCGCCAGCAGCTTAAATAAGGGAGGGAACACTGAAGCTTTCTTT. This encodes CASSLNKGGNTEAFF.